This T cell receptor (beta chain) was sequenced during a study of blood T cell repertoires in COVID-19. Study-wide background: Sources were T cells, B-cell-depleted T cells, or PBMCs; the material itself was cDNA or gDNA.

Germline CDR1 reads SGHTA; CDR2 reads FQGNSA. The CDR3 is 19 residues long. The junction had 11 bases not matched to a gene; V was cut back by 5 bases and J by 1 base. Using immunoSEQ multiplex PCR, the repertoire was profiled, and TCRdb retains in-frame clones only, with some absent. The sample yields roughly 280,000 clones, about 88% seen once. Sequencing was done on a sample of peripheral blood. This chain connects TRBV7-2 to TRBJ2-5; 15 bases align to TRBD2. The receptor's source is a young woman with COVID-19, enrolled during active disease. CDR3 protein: CASSPARTSGRALQETQYF. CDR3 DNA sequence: TGTGCCAGCAGCCCAGCCAGGACTAGCGGGAGGGCCCTCCAAGAGACCCAGTACTTC.